The rows below give T cell receptor beta chains drawn from one sample of a study of blood T cell repertoires in COVID-19. Profiling relied on immunoSEQ multiplex PCR, and the TCRdb table lists in-frame clones only, not all of them. This sample has about 78,000 clones, with around nine tenths found just once. Sequencing was performed on peripheral blood. Receptors were obtained from a man in his fifties with active or convalescent COVID-19. Both conserved end residues are part of each CDR3. A D gene is named only where the DNA matches it firmly. For some rows the clone size is stated as once, few or many, or as a class when expanded; others skip it.

>-|TRBV10-2|TRBJ2-3|-
TGCGCCAGCAGTGAGCAAGCGAGTCTGGCAGATACGCAGTATTTT
CASSEQASLADTQYF
>TRBD2|TRBV11-2|TRBJ2-2|-
TGTGCCAGCAGCTACCCGACTAGCGGGGGGTCGGACACCGGGGAGCTGTTTTTT
CASSYPTSGGSDTGELFF
>TRBD1|TRBV28|TRBJ1-6|-
TGTGCCAGCAGTCGAGGACAGGGATATAATTCACCCCTCCACTTT
CASSRGQGYNSPLHF
>-|TRBV10-3|TRBJ2-3|-
TGTGCCATCAGCCCCAGGGTAAGCACAGATACGCAGTATTTT
CAISPRVSTDTQYF
>TRBD1|TRBV3-1/TRBV3-2|TRBJ1-1|-
TGTGCCAGCAGCCAAGATTGGGACAGGGGGCTGGACACTGAAGCTTTCTTT
CASSQDWDRGLDTEAFF
>-|TRBV7-9|TRBJ2-2|-
TGTGCCAGCGGGGAAAAGAGGGTTACCGGGGAGCTGTTTTTT
CASGEKRVTGELFF
>-|TRBV7-2|TRBJ2-7|-
TGTGCCAGCAGTTATTTAATATTGGGCCCATCCTACGAGCAGTACTTC
CASSYLILGPSYEQYF
>TRBD1|TRBV3-1/TRBV3-2|TRBJ1-1|-
TGTGCCAGCAGGGAGGACAGGGTGAACACTGAAGCTTTCTTT
CASREDRVNTEAFF
>-|TRBV5-4|TRBJ1-2|few
TGTGCCAGCACTCCGGGGGGGCGCGGTGGCTACACCTTC
CASTPGGRGGYTF
>TRBD1|TRBV5-1|TRBJ2-5|-
TGCGCCAGCAGCTTGAACACAGGGGGACAAGAGACCCAGTACTTC
CASSLNTGGQETQYF
>-|TRBV28|TRBJ1-4|-
TGTGCTGGGGGGTCAGGTGCAACTAATGAAAAACTGTTTTTT
CAGGSGATNEKLFF
>-|TRBV9|TRBJ2-2|-
TGTGCCAGCAGCGCGGGGCGGGGGCCGATCGGGGAGCTGTTTTTT
CASSAGRGPIGELFF
>TRBD2|TRBV14|TRBJ2-1|-
TGTGCCAGCAGCCGTGGACTAGCGGTCAATGAGCAGTTCTTC
CASSRGLAVNEQFF
>-|TRBV30|TRBJ1-1|-
TGTGCCTGGAGTGTCAGTGAGAACACTGAAGCTTTCTTT
CAWSVSENTEAFF
>-|TRBV14|TRBJ1-2|-
TGTGCCAGCAGCCAAGATCATAGTGTAGTTTTCTATGGCTACACCTTC
CASSQDHSVVFYGYTF
>TRBD1|TRBV2|TRBJ2-2|-
TGTGCCAGCAGAGCAGACAGGGGGCTAGACACCGGGGAGCTGTTTTTT
CASRADRGLDTGELFF
>TRBD2|TRBV7-9|TRBJ2-7|-
TGTGCCAGCAGTTCGACTAGCGGAGTTTCCTACGAGCAGTACTTC
CASSSTSGVSYEQYF
>TRBD1|TRBV19|TRBJ1-4|once
TGTGCCAGCACCCAATATGAGGGGGCCAAGCAACTGTTTTTT
CASTQYEGAKQLFF
>TRBD1|TRBV14|TRBJ1-4|-
TGTGCCAGCAGCCGGCCTTGGACAGGGGAATTGGATAATGAAAAACTGTTTTTT
CASSRPWTGELDNEKLFF
>-|TRBV5-1|TRBJ2-7|-
TGCGCCAGCAGCTTGGGGACAGTCTCCTACGAGCAGTACTTC
CASSLGTVSYEQYF
>-|TRBV29-1|TRBJ1-1|-
TGCAGCGTCAGGGCGGGGGGTTCCATGAACACTGAAGCTTTCTTT
CSVRAGGSMNTEAFF
>-|TRBV6-6|TRBJ1-6|-
TGTGCCAGCAGCCGATCCCGGGACTCGAACTCCTATAATTCACCCCTCCACTTT
CASSRSRDSNSYNSPLHF
>-|TRBV27|TRBJ1-1|-
TGTGCCAGCAGTTTCAACGGGAACACTGAAGCTTTCTTT
CASSFNGNTEAFF